These T cell receptor beta chains were read from a single sample in a study of T cell repertoires in cytomegalovirus infection. No antigen has been identified for these receptors. TCRdb re-called the reads with MiXCR, one entry per CDR3 protein. The sample holds approximately 600,000 distinct CDR3 sequences, roughly 42% seen once. This sample comprised cultured PBMCs, obtained from culture after CMV antigen stimulation. These receptors all stem from a human donor in good health (CMV status not recorded). Some clones in this sample may be carry-over from other donors' samples. CDR3s leave out the opening cysteine and the closing phenylalanine or tryptophan.

TRBV9,TRBJ2-5,15,ASSERSGGLVGETQY
TRBV20-1,TRBJ2-3,13,SARAGTSGTDTQY
TRBV6-2/TRBV6-3,TRBJ2-3,11,ASTQTGADTQY
TRBV10-2,TRBJ2-2,17,ATDRSLRSGEAWTGELF
TRBV12-3/TRBV12-4,TRBJ1-2,13,ASSAGISALKDYT
TRBV7-9,TRBJ2-4,13,ASSPLWSAVNIQY
TRBV7-8,TRBJ2-2,16,ASSPRGANNANTGELF
TRBV4-3,TRBJ2-1,13,ASSNKRSSYNEQF
TRBV12-3/TRBV12-4,TRBJ1-4,9,ASRSNEKLF
TRBV7-4,TRBJ2-5,12,ARIRGGAGETQY
TRBV9,TRBJ2-6,14,ASSGYRSSGANVLT
TRBV19,TRBJ2-5,13,ASSIAGTDQETQY
TRBV7-2,TRBJ1-5,12,ASSLAPGLGPQH
TRBV5-1,TRBJ1-3,14,ASSLEGSPSGNTIY
TRBV19,TRBJ2-3,13,ASSTGGSVGDTQY
TRBV4-1,TRBJ2-5,10,ASSQDSGTQY
TRBV7-7,TRBJ2-3,13,ASSQSGTETDTQY
TRBV6-6,TRBJ2-3,13,ASNPVGGVTDTQY
TRBV7-4,TRBJ1-1,12,ASSRGWENTEAF
TRBV19,TRBJ2-1,12,ASSITRERNEQF
TRBV7-2,TRBJ2-5,13,ASSLRGPNQETQY
TRBV12-3/TRBV12-4,TRBJ2-1,13,ASSFSESSYNEQF
TRBV6-1,TRBJ2-7,11,ASSFRTGYEQY
TRBV5-1,TRBJ2-3,13,ASSLESAAVDTQY
TRBV28,TRBJ1-4,12,ASSLGAEDEKLF
TRBV4-1,TRBJ2-1,15,ASSQVTVGLGYNEQF
TRBV6-5,TRBJ1-1,10,ASSRGRGVAF
TRBV5-4,TRBJ1-1,15,ASSLPYRDRENTEAF
TRBV5-4,TRBJ1-1,13,ASSTPGGGLAEAF
TRBV14,TRBJ1-6,13,ASSLFRGRNSPLH
TRBV6-5,TRBJ2-5,13,ASSPRDPKRSDQY
TRBV7-2,TRBJ2-7,12,ASSLAGAAYEQY
TRBV28,TRBJ1-3,11,ASRRASGNTIY
TRBV3-1,TRBJ2-7,12,ASSQGLSSYEQY
TRBV6-1,TRBJ1-6,13,ASSEAGGPNSPLH
TRBV7-4,TRBJ2-1,9,AIRVYNEQF
TRBV7-2,TRBJ2-5,14,ASSLYSGGGGETQY
TRBV2,TRBJ2-5,11,ASSRGTEETQY